What follows describes a single T cell receptor (beta chain). This sample was included in a study of blood T cell repertoires in COVID-19. Study summary: Acute and convalescent COVID-19 specimens originated in the United States, Italy and Spain.

V shed 5 bases, J shed 9 bases, and the junction held 7 bases outside the gene matches. The germline V gene encodes CDR1 SGHNT and CDR2 YYREEE (reference sequence). The CDR3 contains 14 residues. Per the original methods: The authors estimated nucleated cell counts from reference gene primer amplification. Using immunoSEQ multiplex PCR, the repertoire was profiled, and TCRdb retains in-frame clones only, with some absent. The DNA gave D and trimming, while V, J and clone size come from that table. This table holds more than 35,000 clones, 70% to 90% found once. V and J are TRBV5-4 and TRBJ2-1; 11 bases match TRBD2. The receptor was derived from a man in his 70s with acute or convalescent COVID-19. Sequenced sample: peripheral blood. CDR3 loop: CASSLGLAGSEQFF. The CDR3 DNA reads as TGTGCCAGCAGTCTCGGACTAGCGGGCAGTGAGCAGTTCTTC.